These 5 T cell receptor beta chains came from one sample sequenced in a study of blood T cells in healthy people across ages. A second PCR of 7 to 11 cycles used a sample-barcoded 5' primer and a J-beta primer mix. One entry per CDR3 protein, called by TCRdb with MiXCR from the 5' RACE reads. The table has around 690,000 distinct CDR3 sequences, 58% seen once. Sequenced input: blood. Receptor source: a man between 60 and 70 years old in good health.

The CDR3, as DNA: TGTGCCAGCAGTTACAAGGGTATTGCTGAAGCTTTCTTT. Amino acid sequence: CASSYKGIAEAFF. V and J are TRBV6-5 and TRBJ1-1, with D unresolved. The CDR3 spans 13 residues. Germline-derived CDR1 and CDR2 are MNHEY and SVGAGI. V was clipped by 2 bases and J by 6 bases, with 10 bases between them.

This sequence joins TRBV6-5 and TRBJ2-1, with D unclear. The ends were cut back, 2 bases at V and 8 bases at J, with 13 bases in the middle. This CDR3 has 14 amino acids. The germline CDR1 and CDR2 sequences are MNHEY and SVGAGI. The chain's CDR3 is CASSYRWGEDEQFF. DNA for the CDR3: TGTGCCAGCAGTTACAGGTGGGGTGAGGATGAGCAGTTCTTC.

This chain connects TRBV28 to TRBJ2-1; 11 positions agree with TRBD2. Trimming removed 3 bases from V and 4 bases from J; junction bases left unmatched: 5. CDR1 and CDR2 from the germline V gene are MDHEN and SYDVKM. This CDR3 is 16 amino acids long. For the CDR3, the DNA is TGTGCCAGCAGTTTCCTTGGGACTAGCGGTTACAATGAGCAGTTCTTC. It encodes CASSFLGTSGYNEQFF.

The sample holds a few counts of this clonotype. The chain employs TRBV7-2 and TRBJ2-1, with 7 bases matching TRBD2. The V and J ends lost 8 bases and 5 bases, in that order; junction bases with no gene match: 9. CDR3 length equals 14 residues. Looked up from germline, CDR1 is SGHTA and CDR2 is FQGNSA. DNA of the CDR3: TGTGCCAGCGGGGAGGGACTATACAACAATGAGCAGTTCTTC. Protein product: CASGEGLYNNEQFF.

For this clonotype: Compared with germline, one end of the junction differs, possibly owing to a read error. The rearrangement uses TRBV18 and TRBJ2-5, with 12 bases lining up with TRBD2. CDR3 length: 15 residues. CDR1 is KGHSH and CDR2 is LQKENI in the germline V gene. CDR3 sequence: CARSRTSGVEETQYF. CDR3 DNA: TGTGCCCGCTCACGGACTAGCGGGGTAGAAGAGACCCAGTACTTC.